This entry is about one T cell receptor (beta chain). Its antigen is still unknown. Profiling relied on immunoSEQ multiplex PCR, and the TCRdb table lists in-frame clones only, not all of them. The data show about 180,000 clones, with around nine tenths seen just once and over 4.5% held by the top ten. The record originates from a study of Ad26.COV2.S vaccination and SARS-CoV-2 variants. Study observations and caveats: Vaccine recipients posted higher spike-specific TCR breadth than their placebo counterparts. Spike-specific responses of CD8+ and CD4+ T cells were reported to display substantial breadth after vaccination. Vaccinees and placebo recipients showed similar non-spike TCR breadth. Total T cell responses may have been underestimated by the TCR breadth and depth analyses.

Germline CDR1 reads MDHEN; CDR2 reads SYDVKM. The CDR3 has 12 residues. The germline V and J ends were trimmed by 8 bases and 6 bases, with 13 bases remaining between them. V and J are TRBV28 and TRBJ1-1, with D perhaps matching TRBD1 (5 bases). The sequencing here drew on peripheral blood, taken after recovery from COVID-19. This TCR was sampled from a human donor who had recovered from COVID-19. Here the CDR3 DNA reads TGTGCCAGCGGAGGAGGGGTCGCTGAAGCTTTCTTT. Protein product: CASGGGVAEAFF.